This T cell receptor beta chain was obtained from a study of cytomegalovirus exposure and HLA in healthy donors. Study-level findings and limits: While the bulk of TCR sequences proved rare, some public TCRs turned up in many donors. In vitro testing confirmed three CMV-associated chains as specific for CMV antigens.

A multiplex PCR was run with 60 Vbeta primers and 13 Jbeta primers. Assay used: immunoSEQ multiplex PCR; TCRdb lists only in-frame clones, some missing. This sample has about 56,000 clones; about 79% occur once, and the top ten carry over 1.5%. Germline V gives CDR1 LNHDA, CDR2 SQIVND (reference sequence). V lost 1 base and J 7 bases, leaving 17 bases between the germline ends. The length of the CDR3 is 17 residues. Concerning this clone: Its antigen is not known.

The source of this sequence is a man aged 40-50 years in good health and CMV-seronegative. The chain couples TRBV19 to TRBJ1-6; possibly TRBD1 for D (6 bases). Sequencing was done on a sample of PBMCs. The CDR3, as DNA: TGTGCCAGTAGTATAGGGGGCACAGGGTCGCAGAATTCACCCCTCCACTTT. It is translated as CASSIGGTGSQNSPLHF.